A single sample gave rise to the 16 T cell receptor beta chains below, sequenced in a study of blood T cell repertoires in COVID-19. Sequenced by immunoSEQ multiplex PCR; TCRdb stores in-frame clones only, minus some. The profile shows 180,000 or so clones, 70% to 90% of them singletons. Source material: peripheral blood. These receptor sequences come from a man between 60 and 70 years old with acute or convalescent COVID-19.

The chain carries TRBV19 and TRBJ1-1, with D maybe TRBD1 (5 bases). The CDR3 loop spans 12 amino acids. Germline CDR1 reads LNHDA; CDR2 reads SQIVND (reference sequence). V dropped 9 bases and J dropped 1 base, with 9 bases sitting between them. The chain's CDR3 is CASRDGNTEAFF. The CDR3 DNA is TGTGCCAGCAGGGATGGGAACACTGAAGCTTTCTTT.

This chain's CDR3 is CAWSVGSLDTDTQYF. CDR3 DNA: TGTGCCTGGAGCGTTGGTAGTCTCGACACAGATACGCAGTATTTT. V gene TRBV30 combines with J gene TRBJ2-3, with unresolved D. Germline V gene lookup returns CDR1 GTSNPN and CDR2 SVGIG (reference sequence). Trimming cost V 3 bases and J 2 bases, with 15 bases left between them. This CDR3 comprises 15 residues. The complete variable domain, with remaining parts taken from reference TRBV30 and TRBJ2-3, reads SQTIHQWPATLVQPVGSPLSLECTVEGTSNPNLYWYRQAAGRGLQLLFYSVGIGQISSEVPQNLSASRPQDRQFILSSKKLLLSDSGFYLCAWSVGSLDTDTQYFGPGTRLTVL.

The chain recombines TRBV5-1 with TRBJ2-3; tentatively, D is TRBD1 (5 bases). With 4 bases removed from V and 6 bases from J, the gap between germline ends came to 15 bases. The CDR3 spans 14 residues. CDR1 and CDR2 from the germline V gene are SGHRS and YFSETQ. The chain's CDR3 is CASSLNHGADTQYF. The CDR3 DNA sequence: TGCGCCAGCAGCCTCAACCATGGGGCGGATACGCAGTATTTT.

The chain employs TRBV28 and TRBJ1-1, with a weak D call TRBD1 (5 bases). CDR1 and CDR2 (germline): MDHEN, SYDVKM. Deletions cut 3 bases from V and 4 bases from J, with 12 bases between. The CDR3 is 14 residues long. DNA for the CDR3: TGTGCCAGCAGTTTCATGGGGGGGAGCACTGAAGCTTTCTTT. The encoded protein is CASSFMGGSTEAFF.

This chain connects TRBV6-5 to TRBJ1-2, with D maybe TRBD1 (6 bases). V gave up 7 bases and J gave up 0 bases, with 9 bases separating them. Germline CDR1 MNHEY, CDR2 SVGAGI. CDR3 size: 13 residues. The CDR3 region is CASKEGANYGYTF. As DNA, the CDR3 is TGTGCCAGCAAAGAGGGGGCTAACTATGGCTACACCTTC.

This clone appeared once. This chain joins TRBV19 and TRBJ1-2; D is perhaps TRBD1 (6 bases). Per germline, CDR1 LNHDA and CDR2 SQIVND (reference sequence). The CDR3 has 14 residues. V lost 2 bases, J lost 5 bases, and 12 bases lay in between. The chain's CDR3 is CASSIPQTGYGYTF. In DNA form, the CDR3 reads TGTGCCAGTAGTATACCCCAAACAGGGTATGGCTACACCTTC.

The chain couples TRBV7-6 to TRBJ2-5, with 7 bases aligning to TRBD2. This CDR3 comprises 16 residues. Germline trimming cut 5 bases from V and 5 bases from J; bases unmatched to any gene: 14. Germline CDR1 is SGHVS and CDR2 is FNYEAQ. CDR3 bases: TGTGCCAGCAGCCCGACGTCTCGAGCGGGGAGCGAGACCCAGTACTTC. Translated: CASSPTSRAGSETQYF. The variable domain in full, with the rest retrieved from reference TRBV7-6 and TRBJ2-5, is GAGVSQSPRYKVTKRGQDVALRCDPISGHVSLYWYRQALGQGPEFLTYFNYEAQQDKSGLPNDRFSAERPEGSISTLTIQRTEQRDSAMYRCASSPTSRAGSETQYFGPGTRLLVL.

This clone was seen a few times. This chain links TRBV10-2 with TRBJ2-1, with 12 positions matching TRBD2. The ends lost 6 bases at V and 5 bases at J; junction bases unmatched: 8. Germline V gives CDR1 WSHSY, CDR2 SAAADI. The CDR3 has 16 amino acids. The CDR3 loop reads CASRLTSGSLHNEQFF. In DNA, the CDR3 is TGCGCCAGCAGGTTGACTAGCGGGAGTCTCCACAATGAGCAGTTCTTC.

The rearrangement uses TRBV18 and TRBJ2-1, with a weak D call TRBD2 (5 bases). Trimming left V 3 bases short and J 9 bases short, with 9 bases between. The CDR3 totals 12 residues. CDR1 and CDR2 (germline): KGHSH, LQKENI. CDR3 residues: CASSPRGGEQFF. Here the CDR3 DNA reads TGTGCCAGCTCACCGCGAGGAGGTGAGCAGTTCTTC.

This chain joins TRBV27 and TRBJ2-1; no clear D. This CDR3 is 16 amino acids long. Germline lookup yields CDR1 MNHEY and CDR2 SMNVEV (reference sequence). Trimming stripped 1 base from V and 4 bases from J, with 14 bases between. CDR3 amino acids: CASSLFYGRGYNEQFF. CDR3 bases: TGTGCCAGCAGTTTATTTTACGGAAGAGGTTACAATGAGCAGTTCTTC.

The rearrangement joins TRBV6-5 to TRBJ1-4; TRBD1 agrees at 9 bases. There are 16 residues in the CDR3. CDR1 is MNHEY, CDR2 SVGAGI, per germline. J gave up 5 bases and V 2 bases, and 6 bases lay outside the gene matches. In DNA form, the CDR3 reads TGTGCCAGCAGTTACCTTGGGACAGGGCTAAATGAAAAACTGTTTTTT. Amino acid sequence: CASSYLGTGLNEKLFF.

A few counts support this clone. The genes are TRBV28 and TRBJ1-5; D is perhaps TRBD1 (6 bases). The CDR3 sequence is 14 residues long. Deletions cut 5 bases from V and 5 bases from J, with 13 bases between. The germline V gene has CDR1 MDHEN and CDR2 SYDVKM. The CDR3 nucleotides are TGTGCCAGCAGTCCCCCAGGGGCCTATCAGCCCCAGCATTTT. Its protein is CASSPPGAYQPQHF.

The V and J genes are TRBV7-2 and TRBJ1-2, with D hard to call. The V end lost 7 bases, the J end lost 3 bases, and 18 bases lay between the germline ends. Germline CDR1 reads SGHTA; CDR2 reads FQGNSA. There are 15 residues in the CDR3. CDR3 sequence (DNA): TGTGCCAGCACTCATCCCTCCGGGTCCTACTATGGCTACACCTTC. It codes for CASTHPSGSYYGYTF.

V is TRBV28 and J is TRBJ2-1; 9 nucleotides match TRBD1. Germline-derived CDR1 and CDR2 are MDHEN and SYDVKM. The CDR3 has 15 residues. With V trimmed by 5 bases and J by 7 bases, 9 bases remained unmatched. The CDR3 DNA reads TGTGCCAGCAGTGAACCCCAACAGGGGGCGAATGAGCAGTTCTTC. The encoded protein is CASSEPQQGANEQFF.

The V call is TRBV5-1, the J call TRBJ2-7, with 11 bases fitting TRBD2. Germline values: CDR1 SGHRS, CDR2 YFSETQ. Trimming took 3 bases from V and 3 from J; bases not matched to a gene: 2. The CDR3 sequence is 14 residues long. CDR3 protein: CASSSGLAGYEQYF. CDR3 bases: TGCGCCAGCAGCTCCGGACTAGCGGGCTACGAGCAGTACTTC.

The gene calls are TRBV20-1 and TRBJ2-4, with D tentatively TRBD2 (6 bases). With 5 bases removed from V and 8 bases from J, the gap between germline ends came to 10 bases. The CDR3 has 11 amino acids. Germline lookup yields CDR1 DFQATT and CDR2 SNEGSKA (reference sequence). The CDR3 DNA reads TGCAGTGCTCTACAGCGGGACATTCAGTACTTC. Encoded protein: CSALQRDIQYF.